This T cell receptor beta chain was identified during a study of CD8+ T cells in alopecia areata. In the study overall: The protocol delivered tofacitinib for 6 to 18 months, then withdrew it for 6 months. Study-wide points: It was lesional scalp, especially alopecia totalis/universalis, that showed higher clonality than normal scalp.

Treatment of the sample: oral pan-JAK inhibitor, 5-10 mg twice daily. Sequencing relied on a cDNA template that was reverse transcribed from extracted RNA. This table comes from immunoSEQ multiplex PCR, and its TCRdb copy is limited to in-frame clones, with some not included. The sample lists some 190,000 clones, around 51% occurring once. There are 15 residues in the CDR3. The ends lost 5 bases at V and 9 bases at J; junction bases unmatched: 10. Looked up from germline, CDR1 is MNHNY and CDR2 is SVGAGI (reference sequence). This clone was detected only a few times. Its antigen is not identified. The sample here was CD8+ T cells sorted from blood, taken around week 52, from a patient treated with tofacitinib. The chain couples TRBV6-6 to TRBJ2-1; TRBD2 matches at 10 bases. The receptor was derived from a human donor with alopecia areata. The CDR3 nucleotides are TGTGCCAGCAGTGACAAACTAGCGGGGTCAAGTGAGCAGTTCTTC. Its protein product is CASSDKLAGSSEQFF.